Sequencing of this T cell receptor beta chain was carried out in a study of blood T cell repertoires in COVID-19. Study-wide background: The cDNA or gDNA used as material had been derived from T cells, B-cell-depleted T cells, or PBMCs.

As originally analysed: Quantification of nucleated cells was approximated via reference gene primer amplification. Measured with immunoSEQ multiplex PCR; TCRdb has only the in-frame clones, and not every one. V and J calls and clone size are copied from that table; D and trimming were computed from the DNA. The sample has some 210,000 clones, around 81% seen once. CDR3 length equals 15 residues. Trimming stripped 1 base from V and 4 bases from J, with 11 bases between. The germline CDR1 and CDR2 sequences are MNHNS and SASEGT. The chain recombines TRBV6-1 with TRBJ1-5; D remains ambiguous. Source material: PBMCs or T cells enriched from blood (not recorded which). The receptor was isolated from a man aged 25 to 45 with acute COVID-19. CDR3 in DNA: TGTGCCAGCAGTGAAGGACTGATGAGGAATCAGCCCCAGCATTTT. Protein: CASSEGLMRNQPQHF.